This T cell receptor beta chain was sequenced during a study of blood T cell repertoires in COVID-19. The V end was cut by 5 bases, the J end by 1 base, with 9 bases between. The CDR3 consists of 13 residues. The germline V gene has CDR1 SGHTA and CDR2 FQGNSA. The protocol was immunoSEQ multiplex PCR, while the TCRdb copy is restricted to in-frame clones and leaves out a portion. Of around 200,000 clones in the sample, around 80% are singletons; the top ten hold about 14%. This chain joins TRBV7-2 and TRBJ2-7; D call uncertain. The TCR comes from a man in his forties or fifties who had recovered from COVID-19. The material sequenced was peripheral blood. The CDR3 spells CASSLYLSYEQYF. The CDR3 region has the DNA TGTGCCAGCAGCCTGTATCTATCCTACGAGCAGTACTTC.